This T cell receptor (beta chain) was profiled in a study of PD-L1 blockade in urothelial cancer. Here immunoSEQ multiplex PCR was the method, and the copy in TCRdb shows in-frame clones only, minus some. This table has roughly 40,000 clones, 70% to 90% appearing once. This CDR3 comprises 14 residues. Germline CDR1 reads GTSNPN; CDR2 reads SVGIG (reference sequence). Documented time point: pretreatment peripheral blood. A word on this clone: An end of the junction differs from the germline gene, which may be a read error.

The sequence was obtained from a donor at least 40 years old with urothelial cancer. This chain uses TRBV30 with TRBJ2-1; maybe TRBD2 (5 bases). The starting material was PBMCs, obtained around atezolizumab (anti-PD-L1) treatment. This CDR3 is CACPPRASRERRLF. In DNA, the CDR3 is TGTGCCTGCCCCCCTCGGGCTAGCCGGGAACGCCGGCTCTTC.